This TCR beta chain was identified during a study of CD8 T cells in Susac syndrome. Findings of the study overall: A relatively small number of individuals underwent TCR sequencing and HLA analysis.

When the RNA was reverse transcribed, random hexamers were used with an input of about 0.5 to 1 ug. From the immunoSEQ multiplex PCR reads, TCRdb called clonotypes with MiXCR, one entry per CDR3 protein. The profile covers about 300,000 distinct CDR3 sequences, with 89% appearing a single time and approximately 0.2% taken by the ten largest. Note on this clonotype: The antigen is undetermined. One junction end does not reproduce the germline sequence, and a read error may be involved.

Sequencing of TCR beta was performed on blood CD8+ T cells and on blood CD4+ T cells. Germline lookup yields CDR1 PRHDT and CDR2 FYEKMQ (reference sequence). The CDR3 spans 12 residues. V and J are TRBV13 and TRBJ1-1; no definite D call. This receptor was obtained from a human donor with multiple sclerosis. The sample comprised CD8+ T cells from PBMCs. The CDR3 region has the DNA TGTGCCAGCAGCTTATGGAACTCTGAAGCTTTCTTT. It yields the protein CASSLWNSEAFF.